This T cell receptor beta chain was sequenced for a study of blood T cell repertoires in COVID-19. Study information: Samples taken during acute and convalescent COVID-19 were collected in the United States, Italy and Spain.

The CDR3 contains 14 residues. Germline V CDR1 and CDR2: MNHEY, SVGAGI. With V trimmed by 4 bases and J by 3 bases, 6 bases remained unmatched. Recovery meant two consecutive negative NP/OP PCR tests, professional clearance, or resolved symptoms. TCRdb's table, derived via immunoSEQ multiplex PCR, lists solely in-frame clones and lacks some. The sample includes roughly 150,000 clones, approximately 80% seen only once; the top ten take approximately 8%. Input material: PBMCs or T cells enriched from blood (not recorded which). The chain recombines TRBV6-5 with TRBJ2-7; 7 bases align to TRBD2. This TCR was recovered from a woman between 45 and 65 years old who had recovered from COVID-19. The CDR3 spells CASSFLAVGYEQYF. Here the CDR3 DNA reads TGTGCCAGCAGTTTCCTAGCGGTTGGCTACGAGCAGTACTTC.